These 13 T cell receptor beta chains came from one sample sequenced in a study of T cell responses to AZD1222 COVID-19 vaccine. Data came from immunoSEQ multiplex PCR; TCRdb stores just in-frame clones and leaves some out. The top ten clones hold 6% to 9% of a sample with some 92,000 clones, over 80% of them seen once. Sequencing was performed on peripheral blood, taken on day 0 of AZD1222 vaccination. Source of these receptors: an adult in good health.

This rearrangement joins TRBV7-9 to TRBJ1-2; 9 bases are shared with TRBD1. The CDR3 runs 13 residues. The germline gives CDR1 SEHNR, CDR2 FQNEAQ (reference sequence). The ends lost 4 bases at V and 6 bases at J; junction bases unmatched: 3. This CDR3 reads CASSSDRGDGYTF. As DNA, the CDR3 is TGTGCCAGCAGCTCGGACAGGGGTGATGGCTACACCTTC.

CDR3 residues: CASSVNTGGFQYF. DNA of the CDR3: TGTGCCAGCAGCGTGAACACAGGGGGCTTTCAGTACTTC. V gene TRBV9 combines with J gene TRBJ2-4; 9 nucleotides align to TRBD1. V was pared by 2 bases and J by 11 bases, with 5 bases of the junction left unmatched. Germline lookup yields CDR1 SGDLS and CDR2 YYNGEE. The length of the CDR3 is 13 residues.

The rearrangement links TRBV7-2 to TRBJ2-3, with TRBD2 identical over 10 bases. The CDR3 totals 15 residues. After removal of 3 bases from V and 4 bases from J, the junction contained 4 bases not matched to a gene. Germline assignment: CDR1 SGHTA and CDR2 FQGNSA. CDR3 amino acids: CASSLRLAGADTQYF. CDR3 coding DNA: TGTGCCAGCAGCTTGCGTCTAGCGGGGGCAGATACGCAGTATTTT.

The chain employs TRBV28 and TRBJ2-7; TRBD2 matches at 9 bases. The length of the CDR3 is 16 residues. J was trimmed by 5 bases and V by 3 bases; bases with no gene match: 11. Germline V gene data show CDR1 as MDHEN and CDR2 as SYDVKM. The CDR3: CASSFAWREGRDEQYF. In DNA form, the CDR3 reads TGTGCCAGCAGTTTCGCTTGGCGGGAGGGCAGGGACGAGCAGTACTTC.

V usage is TRBV19 and J usage is TRBJ1-1; TRBD1 is a possible D gene (5 bases). CDR1 and CDR2 (germline): LNHDA, SQIVND (reference sequence). The CDR3 covers 14 residues. V was trimmed by 3 bases and J by 1 base, leaving 9 bases between them. Here the CDR3 DNA reads TGTGCCAGTAGTATTCCGGGGGGGAACACTGAAGCTTTCTTT. It specifies CASSIPGGNTEAFF. Full variable domain (outside the CDR3, taken from reference TRBV19 and TRBJ1-1): DGGITQSPKYLFRKEGQNVTLSCEQNLNHDAMYWYRQDPGQGLRLIYYSQIVNDFQKGDIAEGYSVSREKKESFPLTVTSAQKNPTAFYLCASSIPGGNTEAFFGQGTRLTVV.

The chain joins TRBV5-1 to TRBJ1-3, with TRBD1 as a possible D gene (5 bases). The germline V gene has CDR1 SGHRS and CDR2 YFSETQ. Trimming pared 1 base from V and 2 bases from J, leaving 13 bases between. This CDR3 is 16 amino acids long. The CDR3 DNA follows: TGCGCCAGCAGCTTGAGTTTTGGGACGGCTGGAAACACCATATATTTT. As protein: CASSLSFGTAGNTIYF. Looking up the rest from reference TRBV5-1 and TRBJ1-3 gives the full variable domain: KAGVTQTPRYLIKTRGQQVTLSCSPISGHRSVSWYQQTPGQGLQFLFEYFSETQRNKGNFPGRFSGRQFSNSRSEMNVSTLELGDSALYLCASSLSFGTAGNTIYFGEGSWLTVV.

The V and J genes are TRBV7-3 and TRBJ2-7; D tentatively fits TRBD1 or TRBD2 (5 bases each). The CDR3 is 14 amino acids. The V gene's germline CDR1 is SGHTA and CDR2 FQGTGA. V was pared by 5 bases and J by 2 bases, with 13 bases between. Written as DNA, the CDR3 is TGTGCCAGCAGCCCTGGGGACGGACCCTACGAGCAGTACTTC. Amino acids: CASSPGDGPYEQYF. Full variable domain (rest looked up from reference TRBV7-3 and TRBJ2-7): GAGVSQTPSNKVTEKGKYVELRCDPISGHTALYWYRQSLGQGPEFLIYFQGTGAADDSGLPNDRFFAVRPEGSVSTLKIQRTERGDSAVYLCASSPGDGPYEQYFGPGTRLTVT.

The gene calls are TRBV12-3 or TRBV12-4 and TRBJ2-2; D uncertain. V was cut by 3 bases and J by 3 bases, with 2 bases left in between. This CDR3 is 12 amino acids long. The CDR3 bases are TGTGCCAGCAGTTTTTACACCGGGGAGCTGTTTTTT. Protein product: CASSFYTGELFF.

This clone was found once. This sequence joins TRBV6-5 and TRBJ2-7; D gene ambiguous. This CDR3 is 15 amino acids long. Germline V gives CDR1 MNHEY, CDR2 SVGAGI. V was clipped by 6 bases and J by 2 bases, with 17 bases between them. CDR3 protein: CASSPPRGSAYEQYF. CDR3 nucleotide sequence: TGTGCCAGCAGCCCCCCCCGCGGCAGCGCCTACGAGCAGTACTTC.

This chain uses TRBV10-3 with TRBJ2-1; D is undetermined. Germline V gives CDR1 ENHRY, CDR2 SYGVKD. The V end was cut by 6 bases, the J end by 7 bases, with 7 bases between. The CDR3 loop spans 11 amino acids. For the CDR3, the DNA is TGTGCCATCAGGTCAGGTAATGAGCAGTTCTTC. Translation gives CAIRSGNEQFF.

The chain links TRBV10-2 to TRBJ1-5, with a tentative D call TRBD1 (6 bases). Germline CDR1 WSHSY, CDR2 SAAADI. The ends were cut back, 5 bases at V and 2 bases at J, with 10 bases in the middle. CDR3 length: 14 residues. The CDR3 DNA reads as TGCGCCAGCAGTCTAAACAGGGGCAATCAGCCCCAGCATTTT. Translated, it gives CASSLNRGNQPQHF.

The chain employs TRBV29-1 and TRBJ1-4; the match to TRBD1 covers 10 bases. The ends lost 7 bases at V and 7 bases at J; junction bases unmatched: 6. Germline V lookup: CDR1 SQVTM, CDR2 ANQGSEA. The CDR3 loop spans 13 amino acids. The chain's CDR3 is CSGRQGASEKLFF. The DNA of the CDR3 is TGCAGCGGACGACAGGGGGCAAGTGAAAAACTGTTTTTT. Full variable domain (rest looked up from reference TRBV29-1 and TRBJ1-4): SAVISQKPSRDICQRGTSLTIQCQVDSQVTMMFWYRQQPGQSLTLIATANQGSEATYESGFVIDKFPISRPNLTFSTLTVSNMSPEDSSIYLCSGRQGASEKLFFGSGTQLSVL.

The chain carries TRBV10-1 and TRBJ2-2; TRBD2 aligns across 11 bases. The CDR3 is 16 residues long. V was clipped by 2 bases and J by 5 bases; unmatched bases: 4. CDR1 WNHNN and CDR2 SYGVQD come from the germline V gene (reference sequence). The CDR3 sequence is CASSELAGGLTGELFF. CDR3 bases: TGCGCCAGCAGTGAGCTAGCGGGAGGTCTGACCGGGGAGCTGTTTTTT.